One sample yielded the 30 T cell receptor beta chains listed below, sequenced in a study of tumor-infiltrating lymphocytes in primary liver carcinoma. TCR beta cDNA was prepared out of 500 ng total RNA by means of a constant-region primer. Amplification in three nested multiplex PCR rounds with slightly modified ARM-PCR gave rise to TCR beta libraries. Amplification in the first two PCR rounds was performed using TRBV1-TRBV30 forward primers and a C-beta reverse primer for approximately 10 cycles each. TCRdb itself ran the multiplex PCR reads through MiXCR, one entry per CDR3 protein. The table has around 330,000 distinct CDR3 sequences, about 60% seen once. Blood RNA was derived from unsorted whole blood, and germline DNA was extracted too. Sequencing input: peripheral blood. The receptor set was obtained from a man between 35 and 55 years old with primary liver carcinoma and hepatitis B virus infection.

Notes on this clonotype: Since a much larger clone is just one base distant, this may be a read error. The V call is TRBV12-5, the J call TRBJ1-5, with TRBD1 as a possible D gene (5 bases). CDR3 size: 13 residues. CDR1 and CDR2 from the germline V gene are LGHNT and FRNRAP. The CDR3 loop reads CATSRDLNQPRHF. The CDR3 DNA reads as TGTGCTACATCCCGGGACCTTAATCAGCCCCGGCATTTT.

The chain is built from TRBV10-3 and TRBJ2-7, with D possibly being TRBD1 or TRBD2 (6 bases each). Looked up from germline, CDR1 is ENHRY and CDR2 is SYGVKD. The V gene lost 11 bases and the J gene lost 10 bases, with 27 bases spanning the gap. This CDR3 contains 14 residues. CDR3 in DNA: TGTGCCTCTGAGGGGGGTATTGGTCTCGGGGACCAGTACTTC. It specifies CASEGGIGLGDQYF.

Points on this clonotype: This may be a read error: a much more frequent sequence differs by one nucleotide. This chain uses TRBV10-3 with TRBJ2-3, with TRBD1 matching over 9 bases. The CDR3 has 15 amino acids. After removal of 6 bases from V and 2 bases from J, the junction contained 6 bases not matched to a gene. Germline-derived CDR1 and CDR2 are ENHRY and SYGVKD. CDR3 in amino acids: CAISGQGRATDTQYF. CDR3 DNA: TGTGCCATCAGCGGACAGGGGCGTGCCACAGATACGCAGTATTTT.

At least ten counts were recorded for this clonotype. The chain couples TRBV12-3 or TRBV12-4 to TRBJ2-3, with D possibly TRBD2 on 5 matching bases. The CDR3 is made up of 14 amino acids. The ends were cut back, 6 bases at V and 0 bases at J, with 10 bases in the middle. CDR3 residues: CASRGDTSTDTQYF. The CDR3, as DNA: TGTGCCAGCAGGGGAGATACTAGCACAGATACGCAGTATTTT.

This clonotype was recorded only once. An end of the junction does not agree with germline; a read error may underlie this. CDR3 in DNA: TGCACCAGCAGCCAAGAAGGGTCCGGTGGGGTAAAACTGTTTTTT. This codes for CTSSQEGSGGVKLFF. The V call is TRBV4-3, the J call TRBJ1-4; D ambiguous. CDR1 and CDR2 (germline): LGHNA, YSLEER. The CDR3 sequence is 15 residues long.

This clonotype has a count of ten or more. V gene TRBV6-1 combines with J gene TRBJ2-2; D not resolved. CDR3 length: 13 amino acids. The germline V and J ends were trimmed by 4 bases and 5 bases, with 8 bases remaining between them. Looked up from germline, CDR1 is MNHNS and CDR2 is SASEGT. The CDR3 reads CASSGSRTGELFF. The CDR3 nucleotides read TGTGCCAGCAGTGGCTCCAGGACCGGGGAGCTGTTTTTT.

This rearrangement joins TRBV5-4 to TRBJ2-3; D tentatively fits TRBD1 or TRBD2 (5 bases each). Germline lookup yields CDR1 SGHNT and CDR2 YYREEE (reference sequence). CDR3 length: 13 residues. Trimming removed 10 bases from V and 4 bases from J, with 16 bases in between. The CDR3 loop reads CAGRGGWPDTQYF. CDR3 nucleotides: TGTGCCGGCCGGGGCGGTTGGCCAGATACGCAGTATTTT.

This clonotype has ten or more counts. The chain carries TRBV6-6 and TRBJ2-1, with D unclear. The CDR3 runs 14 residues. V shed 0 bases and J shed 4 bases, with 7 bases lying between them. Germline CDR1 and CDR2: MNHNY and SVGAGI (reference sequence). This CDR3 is CASSYSRIYNEQFF. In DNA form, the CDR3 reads TGTGCCAGCAGTTACTCGAGGATTTACAATGAGCAGTTCTTC.

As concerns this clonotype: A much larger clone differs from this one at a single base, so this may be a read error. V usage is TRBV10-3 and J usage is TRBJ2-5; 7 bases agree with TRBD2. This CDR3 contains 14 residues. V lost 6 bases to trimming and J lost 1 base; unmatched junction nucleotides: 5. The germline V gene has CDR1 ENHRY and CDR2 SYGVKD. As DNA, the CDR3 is TGTGCCATCAGCTCTAGCGGACCCCAAGAGACCCAGTACTTC. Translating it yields CAISSSGPQETQYF.

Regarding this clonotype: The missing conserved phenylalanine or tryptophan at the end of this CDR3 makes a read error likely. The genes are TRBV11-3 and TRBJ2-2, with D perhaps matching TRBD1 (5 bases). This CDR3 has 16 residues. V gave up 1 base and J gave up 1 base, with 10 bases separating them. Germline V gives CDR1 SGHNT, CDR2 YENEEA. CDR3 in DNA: TGTGCCAGCAGCTTAGGGGGCTGGCAGAACACCGGGGAGCTGTTTTCT. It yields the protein CASSLGGWQNTGELFS.

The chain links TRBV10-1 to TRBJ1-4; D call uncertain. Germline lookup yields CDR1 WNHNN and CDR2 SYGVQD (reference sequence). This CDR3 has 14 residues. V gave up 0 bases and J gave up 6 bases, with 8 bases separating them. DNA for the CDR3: TGCGCCAGCAGTGAGTCCGGACTGGATGAAAAACTGTTTTTT. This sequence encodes CASSESGLDEKLFF.

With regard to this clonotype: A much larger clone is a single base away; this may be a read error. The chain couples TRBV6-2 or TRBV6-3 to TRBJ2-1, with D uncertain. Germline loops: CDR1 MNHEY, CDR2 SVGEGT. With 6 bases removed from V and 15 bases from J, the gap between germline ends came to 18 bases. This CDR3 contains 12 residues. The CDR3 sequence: CASSLPDTAPFF. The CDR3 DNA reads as TGTGCCAGCAGCTTACCAGACACCGCGCCGTTCTTC.

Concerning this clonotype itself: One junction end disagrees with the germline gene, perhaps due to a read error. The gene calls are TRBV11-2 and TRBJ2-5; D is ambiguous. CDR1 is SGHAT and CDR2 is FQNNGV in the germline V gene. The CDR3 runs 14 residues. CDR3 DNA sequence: TGCACCAGCAGCCAACTACGAGCAGCGGAGACCCAGTACTTC. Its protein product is CTSSQLRAAETQYF.

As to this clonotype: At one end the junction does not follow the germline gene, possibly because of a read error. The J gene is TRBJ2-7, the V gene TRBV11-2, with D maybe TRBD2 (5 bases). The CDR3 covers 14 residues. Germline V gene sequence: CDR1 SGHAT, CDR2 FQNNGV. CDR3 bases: TGTGCCAGCACCAGTGGGAGTTCCACCTACGAGCGGTACTTC. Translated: CASTSGSSTYERYF.

The CDR3 region has the DNA TGTGCCAGCAGCTGGAATAGCGGGATCTCCTACAATGAGCAGTTCTTC. Its protein product is CASSWNSGISYNEQFF. The chain joins TRBV11-2 to TRBJ2-1, with 8 bases matching TRBD2. CDR3 length equals 16 residues. V lost 4 bases and J lost 0; bases outside the gene matches: 5. Germline V gives CDR1 SGHAT, CDR2 FQNNGV.

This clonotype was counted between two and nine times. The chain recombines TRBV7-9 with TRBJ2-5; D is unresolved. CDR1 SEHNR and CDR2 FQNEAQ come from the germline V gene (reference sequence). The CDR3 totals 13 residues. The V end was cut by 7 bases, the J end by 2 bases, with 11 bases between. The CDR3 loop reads CASTVGPQETQYF. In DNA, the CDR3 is TGTGCCAGCACCGTCGGGCCTCAAGAGACCCAGTACTTC.

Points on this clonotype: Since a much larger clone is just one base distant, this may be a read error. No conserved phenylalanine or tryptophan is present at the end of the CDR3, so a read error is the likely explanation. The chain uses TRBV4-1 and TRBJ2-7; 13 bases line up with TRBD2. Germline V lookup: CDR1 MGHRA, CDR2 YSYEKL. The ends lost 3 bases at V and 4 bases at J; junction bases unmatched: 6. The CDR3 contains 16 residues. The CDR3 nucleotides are TGCGCCAGCAGCCAGGGGGGACTAGCGGGGATGTACGAGCAGTACCTC. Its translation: CASSQGGLAGMYEQYL.

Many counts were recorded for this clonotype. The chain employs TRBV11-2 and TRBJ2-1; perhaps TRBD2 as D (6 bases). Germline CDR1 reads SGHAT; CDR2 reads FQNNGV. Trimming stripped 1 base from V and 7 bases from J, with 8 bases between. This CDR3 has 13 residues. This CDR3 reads CASSLATRNEQFF. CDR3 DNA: TGTGCCAGCAGCTTAGCGACTAGGAATGAGCAGTTCTTC.

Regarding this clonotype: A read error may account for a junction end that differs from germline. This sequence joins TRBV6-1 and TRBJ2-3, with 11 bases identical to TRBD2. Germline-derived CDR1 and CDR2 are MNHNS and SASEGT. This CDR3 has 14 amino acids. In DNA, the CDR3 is TGTGCCAGCAGAACTAGCGGGGGTACAGATATGCAGTATTTC. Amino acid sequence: CASRTSGGTDMQYF.

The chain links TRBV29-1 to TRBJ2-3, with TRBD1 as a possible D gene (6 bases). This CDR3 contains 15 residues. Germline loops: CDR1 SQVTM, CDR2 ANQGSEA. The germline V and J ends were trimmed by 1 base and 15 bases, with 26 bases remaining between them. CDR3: CSVEGAARGGFGQYF. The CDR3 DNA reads TGCAGCGTTGAAGGAGCAGCGAGAGGGGGATTTGGGCAATATTTT.

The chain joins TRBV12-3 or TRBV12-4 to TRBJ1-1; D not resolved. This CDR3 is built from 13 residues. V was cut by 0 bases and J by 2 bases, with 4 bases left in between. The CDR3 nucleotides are TGTGCCAGCAGTTTAGCTGAAAACACTGAAGCTTTCTTT. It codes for CASSLAENTEAFF.

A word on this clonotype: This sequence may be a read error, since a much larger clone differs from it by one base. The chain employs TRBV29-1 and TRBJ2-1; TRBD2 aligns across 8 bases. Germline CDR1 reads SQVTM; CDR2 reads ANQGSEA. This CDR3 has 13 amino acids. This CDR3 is CSSGLADLNGQFF. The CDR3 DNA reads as TGCAGCTCAGGACTAGCTGACCTAAATGGGCAGTTCTTC.

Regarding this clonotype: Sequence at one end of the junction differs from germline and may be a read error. CDR3 in amino acids: CTSSLGPGLEDTDTQYF. The CDR3, as DNA: TGCACCAGCAGCTTGGGACCGGGACTAGAGGACACAGATACGCAGTATTTT. The chain recombines TRBV5-1 with TRBJ2-3; 8 bases are shared with TRBD2. The CDR3 extends over 17 amino acids. The germline CDR1 and CDR2 sequences are SGHRS and YFSETQ.

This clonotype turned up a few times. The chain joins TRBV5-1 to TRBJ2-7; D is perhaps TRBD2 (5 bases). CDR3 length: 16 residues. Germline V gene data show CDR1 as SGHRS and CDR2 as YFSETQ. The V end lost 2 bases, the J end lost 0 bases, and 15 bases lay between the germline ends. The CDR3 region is CASSLGRLGSSYEQYF. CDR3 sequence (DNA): TGCGCCAGCAGCTTAGGCAGACTGGGGAGCTCCTACGAGCAGTACTTC.

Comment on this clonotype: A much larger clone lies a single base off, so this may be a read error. DNA for the CDR3: TGTGCCAGCGGTTTAATGCTAGCGGGAGACGAGCAGTACTTC. Its translation: CASGLMLAGDEQYF. The rearrangement joins TRBV12-3 or TRBV12-4 to TRBJ2-7, with 10 bases aligning to TRBD2. The CDR3 is 14 amino acids.

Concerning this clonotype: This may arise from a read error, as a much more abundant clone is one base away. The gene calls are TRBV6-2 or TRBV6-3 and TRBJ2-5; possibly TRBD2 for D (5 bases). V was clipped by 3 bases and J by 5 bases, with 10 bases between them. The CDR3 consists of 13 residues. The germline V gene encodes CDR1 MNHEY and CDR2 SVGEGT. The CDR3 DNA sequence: TGTGCCAGCAGTTATAGCTGGAGGGAGACCCAGTACTTC. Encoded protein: CASSYSWRETQYF.

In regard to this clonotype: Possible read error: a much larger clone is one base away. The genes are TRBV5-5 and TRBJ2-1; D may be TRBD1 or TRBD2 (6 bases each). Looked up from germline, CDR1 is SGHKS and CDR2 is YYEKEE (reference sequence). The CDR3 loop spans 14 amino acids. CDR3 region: CASSPTARGHEEFF. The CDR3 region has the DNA TGTGCCAGCAGCCCTACGGCCCGGGGGCATGAGGAGTTCTTC.

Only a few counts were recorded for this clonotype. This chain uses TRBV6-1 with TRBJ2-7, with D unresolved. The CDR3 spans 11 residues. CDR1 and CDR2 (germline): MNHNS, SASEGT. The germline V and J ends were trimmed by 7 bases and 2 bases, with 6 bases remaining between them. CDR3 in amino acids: CASTATYEQYF. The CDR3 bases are TGTGCCAGCACGGCCACCTACGAGCAGTACTTC.

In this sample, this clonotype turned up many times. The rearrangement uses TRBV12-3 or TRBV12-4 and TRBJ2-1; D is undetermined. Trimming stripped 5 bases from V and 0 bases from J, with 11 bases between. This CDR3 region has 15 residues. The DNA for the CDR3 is TGTGCCAGCAGTACAACCCCGAGCTCCTACAATGAGCAGTTCTTC. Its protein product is CASSTTPSSYNEQFF.

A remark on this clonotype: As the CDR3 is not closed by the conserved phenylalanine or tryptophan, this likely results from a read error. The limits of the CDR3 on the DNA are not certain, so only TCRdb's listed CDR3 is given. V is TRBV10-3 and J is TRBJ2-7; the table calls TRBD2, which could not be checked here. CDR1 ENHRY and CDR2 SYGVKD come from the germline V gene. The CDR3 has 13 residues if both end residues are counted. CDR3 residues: CAINRLADLRAVL.